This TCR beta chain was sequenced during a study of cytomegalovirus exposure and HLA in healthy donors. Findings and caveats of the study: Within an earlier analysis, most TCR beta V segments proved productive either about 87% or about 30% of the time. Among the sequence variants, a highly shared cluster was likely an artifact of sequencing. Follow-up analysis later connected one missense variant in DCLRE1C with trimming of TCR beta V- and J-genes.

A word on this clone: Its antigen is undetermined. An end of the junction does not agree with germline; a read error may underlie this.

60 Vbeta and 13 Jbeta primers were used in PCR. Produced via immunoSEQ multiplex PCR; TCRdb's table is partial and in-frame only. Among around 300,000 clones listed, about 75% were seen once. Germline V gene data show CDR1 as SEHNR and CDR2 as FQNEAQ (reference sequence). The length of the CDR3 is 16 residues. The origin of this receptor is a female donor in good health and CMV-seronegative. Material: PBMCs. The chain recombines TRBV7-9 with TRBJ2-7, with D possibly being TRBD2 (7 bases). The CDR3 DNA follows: TGTTCCAGCAGCTTAGCGGGTCAGGGAGGGGGCTACGAGCAGTACTTC. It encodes CSSSLAGQGGGYEQYF.